This T cell receptor (beta chain) was captured in a study of graft-versus-host responses after intestinal transplantation. Study summary: Recipients underwent multivisceral, liver-intestinal, or isolated intestinal transplants. All recipients got anti-thymocyte globulin induction, then tacrolimus and steroids for approximately 3 years. Study-level findings and limits: High graft-versus-host to host-versus-graft T cell clonal ratios marked allografts of patients with graft-donor macrochimerism. In recipient marrow, GvH clones were found, and some appeared first in ileum or blood.

TCRdb's copy holds only in-frame clones and misses some; the assay was immunoSEQ multiplex PCR. Altogether more than 80,000 clones are present, about four fifths being singletons, with the ten largest covering about a sixth. The V gene lost 7 bases and the J gene lost 2 bases, with 21 bases spanning the gap. CDR3 length: 17 amino acids. CDR1 and CDR2 from the germline V gene are MDHEN and SYDVKM. Notes on this clone: Its antigen remains unidentified.

The TCR sequence derives from a human donor who received an intestinal transplant. The genes are TRBV28 and TRBJ2-1, with D possibly matching TRBD1 (6 bases). The input for sequencing was unstimulated CD8+ T cells sorted from spleen or lymph node cells, taken before intestinal transplant. The chain's CDR3 is CASTMLRPGQPYNEQFF. As DNA, the CDR3 is TGTGCCAGCACCATGCTTCGACCGGGACAACCCTACAATGAGCAGTTCTTC.